These 2 T cell receptor beta chains were all obtained from the same sample, sequenced in a study of OX40 agonist ivuxolimab in advanced cancers. Some clones are missing from TCRdb's copy, which holds only in-frame ones; the method was immunoSEQ multiplex PCR. Of approximately 69,000 clones listed, approximately 83% are singletons. The sample in question was CD4+ or CD8+ T cells sorted from blood, obtained in a trial of the OX40 agonist ivuxolimab. Every receptor here comes from an adult with an advanced solid tumor such as melanoma, head and neck, liver or kidney cancer.

This clone was detected once. The sample has other DNA sequences that encode this CDR3 too. The rearrangement joins TRBV7-8 to TRBJ1-1; the D gene is possibly TRBD1 (5 bases). The CDR3 is 14 residues long. V dropped 4 bases and J dropped 0 bases, with 9 bases sitting between them. Per the germline V gene, CDR1 is SGHVS and CDR2 is FQNEAQ. Written as DNA, the CDR3 is TGTGCCAGCAGCTCCGGGGGAATGAACACTGAAGCTTTCTTT. Amino acids: CASSSGGMNTEAFF.

The gene calls are TRBV5-8 and TRBJ2-1, with D possibly being TRBD1 (6 bases). The germline V and J ends were trimmed by 0 bases and 5 bases, with 9 bases remaining between them. The CDR3 is made up of 14 amino acids. In germline, CDR1 is SGHTS, CDR2 YDEGEE. The CDR3 spells CASSLVGTHNEQFF. In DNA, the CDR3 is TGTGCCAGCAGCTTGGTCGGGACACACAATGAGCAGTTCTTC.